These 5 T cell receptor beta chains were all obtained from the same sample, sequenced in a study of regulatory T cells in long-lasting Graves disease. Time point given: newly diagnosed GD, antithyroid drugs for less than 3 months. PBMC RNA was the source of the TCR library. iRepertoire HTBI primers and Arm-PCR of CDR3 regions built TCR beta libraries. TCRdb passed the multiplex PCR reads through MiXCR, listing each CDR3 protein once. The repertoire holds around 400,000 distinct CDR3 sequences, with 15% to 19% as singletons. The source material was peripheral blood mononuclear cells (PBMCs), sampled at new diagnosis, from a patient treated with antithyroid drugs. These receptor sequences come from a female donor with Graves disease.

For this clonotype: This could be a read error, since a much larger clone is one nucleotide away. The CDR3 does not end in the conserved phenylalanine or tryptophan, so this is likely a read error. The rearrangement links TRBV4-1 to TRBJ1-1, with D possibly being TRBD1 (5 bases). The CDR3 contains 15 residues. Germline V lookup: CDR1 MGHRA, CDR2 YSYEKL. Trimming pared 1 base from V and 3 bases from J, leaving 12 bases between. This CDR3 is CASSQARGLDTEAFL. The CDR3 DNA follows: TGCGCCAGCAGCCAAGCGAGGGGCTTGGACACTGAAGCTTTCCTT.

This clonotype was found many times. CDR3 residues: CSAREGGEGPWLSYEQYF. The CDR3 region has the DNA TGCAGTGCTAGAGAGGGGGGAGAAGGGCCCTGGCTTTCCTACGAGCAGTACTTC. The chain couples TRBV20-1 to TRBJ2-7; tentative D call: TRBD2 (6 bases). Trimming shortened V by 0 bases and J by 1 base, and 22 bases separated the two germline ends. The CDR3 loop spans 18 amino acids. CDR1 is DFQATT, CDR2 SNEGSKA, per germline (reference sequence).

This clonotype was counted only a few times. V and J are TRBV27 and TRBJ2-5, with 8 bases matching TRBD1. Unmatched junction bases numbered 7, after V lost 4 bases and J lost 3 bases. Germline V lookup: CDR1 MNHEY, CDR2 SMNVEV (reference sequence). The CDR3 runs to 15 residues. In nucleotides, the CDR3 is TGTGCCAGCAGTTCCCCCCACAGGGGGGAAGAGACCCAGTACTTC. Protein sequence: CASSSPHRGEETQYF.

This rearrangement joins TRBV19 to TRBJ2-3; D is unclear. V shed 2 bases and J shed 1 base, with 10 bases lying between them. Per the germline V gene, CDR1 is LNHDA and CDR2 is SQIVND (reference sequence). The CDR3 totals 15 residues. DNA of the CDR3: TGTGCCAGTAGTATATTACTCCGGGGCACAGATACGCAGTATTTT. It specifies CASSILLRGTDTQYF.

The gene calls are TRBV6-1 and TRBJ2-2, with 8 nucleotides matching TRBD2. CDR3 length equals 13 residues. J lost 6 bases, V lost 6 bases, and 3 bases had no gene match. Germline CDR1 is MNHNS and CDR2 is SASEGT. This CDR3 is CASRPGLAGELFF. The DNA for the CDR3 is TGTGCCAGCAGACCGGGACTAGCCGGGGAGCTGTTTTTT.